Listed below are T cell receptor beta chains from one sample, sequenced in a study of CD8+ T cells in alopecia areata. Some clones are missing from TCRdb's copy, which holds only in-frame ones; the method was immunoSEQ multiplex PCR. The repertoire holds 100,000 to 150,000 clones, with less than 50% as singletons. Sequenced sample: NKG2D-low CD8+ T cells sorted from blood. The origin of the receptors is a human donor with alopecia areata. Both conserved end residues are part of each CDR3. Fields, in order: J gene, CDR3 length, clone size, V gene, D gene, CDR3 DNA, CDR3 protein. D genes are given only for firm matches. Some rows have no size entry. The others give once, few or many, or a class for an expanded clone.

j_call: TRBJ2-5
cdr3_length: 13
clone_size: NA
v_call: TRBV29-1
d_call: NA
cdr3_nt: TGCAGCGTTGACTCAGGGGTGGGAGAGACCCAGTACTTC
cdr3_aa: CSVDSGVGETQYF

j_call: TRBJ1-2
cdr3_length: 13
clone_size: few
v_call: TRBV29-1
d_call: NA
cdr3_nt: TGCAGCGTTGAACGGAAAGGGAGCTATGGCTACACCTTC
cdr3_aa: CSVERKGSYGYTF

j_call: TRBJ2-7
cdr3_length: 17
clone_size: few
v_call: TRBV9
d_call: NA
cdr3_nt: TGTGCCAGCAGCGTCGAGGGGGAACGGGAACCACTCGGGGAGCAGTACTTC
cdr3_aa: CASSVEGEREPLGEQYF

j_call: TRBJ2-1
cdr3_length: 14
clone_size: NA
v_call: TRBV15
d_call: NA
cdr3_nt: TGTGCCACCAGCAGAGTTAGATCTTACAATGAGCAGTTCTTC
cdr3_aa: CATSRVRSYNEQFF

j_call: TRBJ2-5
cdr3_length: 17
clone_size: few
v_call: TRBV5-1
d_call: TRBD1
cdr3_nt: TGCGCCAGCAGCCTCTGGAATATAGGGACAGCTCAAGAGACCCAGTACTTC
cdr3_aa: CASSLWNIGTAQETQYF

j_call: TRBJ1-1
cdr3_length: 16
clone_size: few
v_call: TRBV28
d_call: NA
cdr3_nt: TGTGCCAGCAGTTCCCCCCTGGGCAGCTTTAACACTGAAGCTTTCTTT
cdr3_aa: CASSSPLGSFNTEAFF

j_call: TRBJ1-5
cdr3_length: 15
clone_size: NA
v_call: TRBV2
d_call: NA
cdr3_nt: TGTGCCAGCAGGGGGTGGACAGCGAGCAATCAGCCCCAGCATTTT
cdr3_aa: CASRGWTASNQPQHF

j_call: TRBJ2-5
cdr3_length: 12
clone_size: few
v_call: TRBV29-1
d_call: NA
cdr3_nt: TGCAGCGTGAACAGCTATCAAGAGACCCAGTACTTC
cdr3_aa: CSVNSYQETQYF

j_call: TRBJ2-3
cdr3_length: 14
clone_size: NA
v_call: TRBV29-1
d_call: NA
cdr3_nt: TGCAGCGTTGAATCCCTAGCGAACGCAGATACGCAGTATTTT
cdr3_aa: CSVESLANADTQYF

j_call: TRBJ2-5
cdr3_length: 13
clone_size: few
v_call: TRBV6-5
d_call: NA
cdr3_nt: TGTGCCAGCAGGACTGGTGGCTTAGAGACCCAGTACTTC
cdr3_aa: CASRTGGLETQYF

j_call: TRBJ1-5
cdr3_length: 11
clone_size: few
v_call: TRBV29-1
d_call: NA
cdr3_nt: TGCAGCGTTGAAGGCAATCAGCCCCAGCATTTT
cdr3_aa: CSVEGNQPQHF

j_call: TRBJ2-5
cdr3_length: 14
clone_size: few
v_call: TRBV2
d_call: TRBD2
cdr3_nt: TGTGCCAGCAGTCCCCGCCTAGCGGGAGAGACCCAGTACTTC
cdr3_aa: CASSPRLAGETQYF

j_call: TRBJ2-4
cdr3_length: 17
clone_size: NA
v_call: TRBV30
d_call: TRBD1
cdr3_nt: TGTGCCTGGAGTGTCCTCCAAAACAGGGGACCAACAAACATTCAGTACTTC
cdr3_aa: CAWSVLQNRGPTNIQYF

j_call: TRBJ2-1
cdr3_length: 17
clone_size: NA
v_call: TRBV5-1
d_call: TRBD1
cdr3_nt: TGCGCCAGCCTATCCGGGACAGGGCATAGCCCCGGCAATGAGCAGTTCTTC
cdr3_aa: CASLSGTGHSPGNEQFF

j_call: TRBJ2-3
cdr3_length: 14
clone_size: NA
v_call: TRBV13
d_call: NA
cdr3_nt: TGTGCCAGCAGCTCAGACAGCTCCACAGATACGCAGTATTTT
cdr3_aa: CASSSDSSTDTQYF

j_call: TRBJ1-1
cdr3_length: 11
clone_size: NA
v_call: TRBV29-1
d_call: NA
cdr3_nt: TGCAGCGTCAATGTGGGCACTGAAGCTTTCTTT
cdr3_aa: CSVNVGTEAFF

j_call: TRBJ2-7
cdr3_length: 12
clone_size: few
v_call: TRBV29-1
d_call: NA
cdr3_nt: TGCAGCGTTGAATTCTCACCTCTCGAGCAGTACTTC
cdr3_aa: CSVEFSPLEQYF

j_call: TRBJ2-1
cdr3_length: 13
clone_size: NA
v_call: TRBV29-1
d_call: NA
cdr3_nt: TGCAGCGTCCTCCACCCAGGGGGGTATGAGCAGTTCTTC
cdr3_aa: CSVLHPGGYEQFF

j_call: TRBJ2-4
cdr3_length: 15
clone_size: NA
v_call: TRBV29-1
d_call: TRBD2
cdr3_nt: TGCAGCGTTGAGGAAGCGGGGTTAGCCAAAAACATTCAGTACTTC
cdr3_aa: CSVEEAGLAKNIQYF

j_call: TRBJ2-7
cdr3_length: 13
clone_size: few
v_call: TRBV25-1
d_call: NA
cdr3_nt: TGTGCCAGCAGTGAAGGTGTCTCATACGAGCAGTACTTC
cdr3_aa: CASSEGVSYEQYF

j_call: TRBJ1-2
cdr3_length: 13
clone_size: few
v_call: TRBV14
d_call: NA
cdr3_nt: TGTGCCAGCAGCTACGGACGGATCTATGGCTACACCTTC
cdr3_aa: CASSYGRIYGYTF

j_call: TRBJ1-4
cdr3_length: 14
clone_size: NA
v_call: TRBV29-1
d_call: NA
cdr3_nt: TGCAGCGTTGAATTAACAGGGACTAATGAAAAACTGTTTTTT
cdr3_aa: CSVELTGTNEKLFF

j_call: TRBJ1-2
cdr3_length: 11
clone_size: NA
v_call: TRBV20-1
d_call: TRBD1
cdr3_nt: TGCAGTACGACAGGGGCGAGGGGCTACACCTTC
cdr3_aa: CSTTGARGYTF

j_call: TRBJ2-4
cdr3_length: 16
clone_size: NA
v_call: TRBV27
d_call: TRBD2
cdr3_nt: TGTGCCAGCAGTGTAGCGGGGGGAGTAGCCAAAAACATTCAGTACTTC
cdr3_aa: CASSVAGGVAKNIQYF

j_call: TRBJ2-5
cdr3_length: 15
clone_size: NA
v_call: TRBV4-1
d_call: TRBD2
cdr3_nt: TGCGCCAGCAGCCCCTTACGGGGAGGGCTGGAGACCCAGTACTTC
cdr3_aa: CASSPLRGGLETQYF

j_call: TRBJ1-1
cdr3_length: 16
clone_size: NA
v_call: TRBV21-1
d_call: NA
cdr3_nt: TGTGCCAGCAGCAAAGCTCCCGGGACAACGAACACTGAAGCTTTCTTT
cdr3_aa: CASSKAPGTTNTEAFF

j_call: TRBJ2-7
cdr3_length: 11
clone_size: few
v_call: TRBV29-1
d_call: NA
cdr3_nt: TGCAGCGCCGAGGGTTCGGCCGAGCAGTACTTC
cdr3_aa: CSAEGSAEQYF

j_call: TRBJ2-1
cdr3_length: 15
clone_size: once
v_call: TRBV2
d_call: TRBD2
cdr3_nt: TGTGCCAGCATTATCGGGACTAGCGGGTTCAATGAGCAGTTCTTC
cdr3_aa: CASIIGTSGFNEQFF

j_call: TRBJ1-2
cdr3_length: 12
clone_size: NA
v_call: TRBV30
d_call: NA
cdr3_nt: TGTGCCTGTTGGACAGAAATCTATGGCTACACCTTC
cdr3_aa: CACWTEIYGYTF

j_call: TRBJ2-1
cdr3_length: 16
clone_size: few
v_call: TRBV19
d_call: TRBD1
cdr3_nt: TGTGCCAGTAGTATCTATCCGGGACAGGGGGCAGATGAGCAGTTCTTC
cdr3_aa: CASSIYPGQGADEQFF

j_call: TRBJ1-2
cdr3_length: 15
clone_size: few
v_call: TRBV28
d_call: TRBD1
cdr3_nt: TGTGCCAGCAGTACAAACCCCGACAGGGACTATGGCTACACCTTC
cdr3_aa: CASSTNPDRDYGYTF

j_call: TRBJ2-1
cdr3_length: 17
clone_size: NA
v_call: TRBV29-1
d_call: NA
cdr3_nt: TGCAGCGTCGCTTACCAACTGGACAGTAAGGTTGGGAATGAGCAGTTCTTC
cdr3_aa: CSVAYQLDSKVGNEQFF

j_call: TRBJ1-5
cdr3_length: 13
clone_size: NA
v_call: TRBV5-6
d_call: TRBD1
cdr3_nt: TGTGCCAGCAGCCCAGGGGGCACTCAGCCCCAGCATTTT
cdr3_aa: CASSPGGTQPQHF

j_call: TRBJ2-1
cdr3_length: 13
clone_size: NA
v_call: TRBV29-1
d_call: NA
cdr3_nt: TGCAGCGTTGACTTAGGCTCCTACAATGAGCAGTTCTTC
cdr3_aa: CSVDLGSYNEQFF

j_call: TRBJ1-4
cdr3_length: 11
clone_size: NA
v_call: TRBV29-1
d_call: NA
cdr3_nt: TGCAGCGCCCTGGGGGATGAAAAACTGTTTTTT
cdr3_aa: CSALGDEKLFF

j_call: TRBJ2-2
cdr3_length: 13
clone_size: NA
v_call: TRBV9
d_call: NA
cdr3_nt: TGTGCCAGCAGCGAAGGGGTTCCCGGGGAGCTGTTTTTT
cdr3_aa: CASSEGVPGELFF

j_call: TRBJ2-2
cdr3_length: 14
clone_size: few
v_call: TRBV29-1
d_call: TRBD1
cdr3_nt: TGCAGCGTTGAGGGACAGGGCTACACCGGGGAGCTGTTTTTT
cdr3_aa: CSVEGQGYTGELFF

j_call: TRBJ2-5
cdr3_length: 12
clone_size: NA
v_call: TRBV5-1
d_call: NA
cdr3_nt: TGCGCCAGCAGTCGGGGACAAGAGACCCAGTACTTC
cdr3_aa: CASSRGQETQYF

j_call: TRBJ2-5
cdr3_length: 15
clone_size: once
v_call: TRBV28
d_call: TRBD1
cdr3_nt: TGTGCCAGCAGTCCCGGACAGGGGCCACAAGAGACCCAGTACTTC
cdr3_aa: CASSPGQGPQETQYF

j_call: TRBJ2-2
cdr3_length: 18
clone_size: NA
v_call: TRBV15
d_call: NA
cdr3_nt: TGTGCCACCAGCAGAGATCAGAAATTCTTGGAGGACGACGGGGAGCTGTTTTTT
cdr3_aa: CATSRDQKFLEDDGELFF

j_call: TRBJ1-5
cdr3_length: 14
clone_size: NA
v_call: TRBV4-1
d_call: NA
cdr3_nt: TGCGCCAGCAGCCAAGATTCCGGGGTCCAGCCCCAGCATTTT
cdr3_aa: CASSQDSGVQPQHF

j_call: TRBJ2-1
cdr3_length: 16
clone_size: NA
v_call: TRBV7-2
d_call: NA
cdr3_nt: TGTGCCAGCAGCTTTTTGTTCGACGGGGGATACAATGAGCAGTTCTTC
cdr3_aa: CASSFLFDGGYNEQFF

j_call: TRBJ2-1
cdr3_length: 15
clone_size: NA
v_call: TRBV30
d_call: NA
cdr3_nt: TGTGCCTGGAGTGTGTCGGCGAGCTCCTACAATGAGCAGTTCTTC
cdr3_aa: CAWSVSASSYNEQFF

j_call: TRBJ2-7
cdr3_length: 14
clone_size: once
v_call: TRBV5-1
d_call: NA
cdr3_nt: TGCGCCAGCAGCTTGGGCGGCGGGACCTACGAGCAGTACTTC
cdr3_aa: CASSLGGGTYEQYF

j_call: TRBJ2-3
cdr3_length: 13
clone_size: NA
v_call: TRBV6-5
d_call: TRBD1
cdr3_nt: TGTGCCAGCAGTCCTCCAAGACAGGGCGCGCAGTATTTT
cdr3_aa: CASSPPRQGAQYF

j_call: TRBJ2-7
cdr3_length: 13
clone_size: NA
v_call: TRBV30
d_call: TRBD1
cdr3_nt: TGTGCCTGCTGGGACAGTAACTCCTACGAGCAGTACTTC
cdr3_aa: CACWDSNSYEQYF

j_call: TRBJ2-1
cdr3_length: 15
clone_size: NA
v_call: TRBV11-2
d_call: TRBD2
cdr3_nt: TGTGCCAGCAGCCTTTATTTTAGCGGGAGTAATGAGCAGTTCTTC
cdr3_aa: CASSLYFSGSNEQFF

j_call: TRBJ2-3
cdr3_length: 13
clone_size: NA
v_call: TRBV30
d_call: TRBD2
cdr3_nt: TGTGCCTGGAGTGGGACTAGTTCAGATACGCAGTATTTT
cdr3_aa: CAWSGTSSDTQYF

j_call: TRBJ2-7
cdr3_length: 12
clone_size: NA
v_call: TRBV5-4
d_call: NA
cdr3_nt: TGTGCCAGCAGCTTCCGGGGATACGAGCAGTACTTC
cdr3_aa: CASSFRGYEQYF

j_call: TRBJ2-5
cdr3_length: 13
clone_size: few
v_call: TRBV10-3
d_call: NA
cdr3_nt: TGTGCCATCAGCGACCTAGCATCCGTGACCCAGTACTTC
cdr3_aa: CAISDLASVTQYF

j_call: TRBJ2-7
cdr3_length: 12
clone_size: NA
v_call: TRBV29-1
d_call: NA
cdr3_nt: TGCAGCGCTACACAGAAGATGTACGAGCAGTACTTC
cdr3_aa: CSATQKMYEQYF

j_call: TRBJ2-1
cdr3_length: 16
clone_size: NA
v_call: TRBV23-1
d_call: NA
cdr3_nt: TGCGCCAGCAGTACCCCGGGCCGGGGCTCGACCAATGAGCAGTTCTTC
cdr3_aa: CASSTPGRGSTNEQFF

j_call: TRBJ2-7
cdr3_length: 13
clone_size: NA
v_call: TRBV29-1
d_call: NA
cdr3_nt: TGCAGCGTCCCGATTGGCAGCACCTACGAGCAGTACTTC
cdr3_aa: CSVPIGSTYEQYF

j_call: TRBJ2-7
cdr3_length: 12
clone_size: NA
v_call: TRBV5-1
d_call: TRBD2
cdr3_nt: TGCGCCAGCACTAGCGGGGGGACGGAGCAGTACTTC
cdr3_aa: CASTSGGTEQYF

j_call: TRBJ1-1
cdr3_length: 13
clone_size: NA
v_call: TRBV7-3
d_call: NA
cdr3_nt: TGTGCCAGCAGCCCCATTATGAACACTGAAGCTTTCTTT
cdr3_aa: CASSPIMNTEAFF